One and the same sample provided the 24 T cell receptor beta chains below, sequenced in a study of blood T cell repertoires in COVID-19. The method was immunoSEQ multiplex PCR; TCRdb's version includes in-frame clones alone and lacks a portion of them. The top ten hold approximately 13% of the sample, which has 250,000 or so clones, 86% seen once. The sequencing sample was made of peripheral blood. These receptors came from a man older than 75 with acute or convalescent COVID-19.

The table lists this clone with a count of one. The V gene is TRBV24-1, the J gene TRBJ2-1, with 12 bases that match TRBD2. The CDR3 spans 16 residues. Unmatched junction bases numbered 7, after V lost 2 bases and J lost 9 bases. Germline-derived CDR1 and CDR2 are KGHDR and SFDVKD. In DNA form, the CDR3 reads TGTGCCACCAGTGATTCGCGACTAGCGGGAGTAAGTGAGCAGTTCTTC. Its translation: CATSDSRLAGVSEQFF.

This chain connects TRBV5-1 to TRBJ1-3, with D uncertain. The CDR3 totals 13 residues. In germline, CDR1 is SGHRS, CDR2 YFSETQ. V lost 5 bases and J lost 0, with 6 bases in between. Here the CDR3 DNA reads TGCGCCAGCAGGCAGAACTCTGGAAACACCATATATTTT. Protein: CASRQNSGNTIYF.

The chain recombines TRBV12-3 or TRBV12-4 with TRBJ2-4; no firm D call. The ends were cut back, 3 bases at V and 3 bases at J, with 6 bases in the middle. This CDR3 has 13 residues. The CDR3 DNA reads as TGTGCCAGCAGTTTCGGAGACAAAAACATTCAGTACTTC. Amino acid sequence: CASSFGDKNIQYF.

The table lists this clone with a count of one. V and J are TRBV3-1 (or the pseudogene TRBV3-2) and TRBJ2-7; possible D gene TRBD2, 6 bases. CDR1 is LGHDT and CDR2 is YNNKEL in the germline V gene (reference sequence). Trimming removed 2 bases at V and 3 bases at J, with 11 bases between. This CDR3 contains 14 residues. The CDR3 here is CASSQLASHYEQYF. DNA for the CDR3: TGTGCCAGCAGCCAACTAGCGTCACACTACGAGCAGTACTTC.

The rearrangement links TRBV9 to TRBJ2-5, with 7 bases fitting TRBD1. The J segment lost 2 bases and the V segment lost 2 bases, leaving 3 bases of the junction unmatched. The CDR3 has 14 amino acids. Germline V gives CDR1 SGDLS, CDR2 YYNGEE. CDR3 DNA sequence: TGTGCCAGCAGCGTGGACAGGAGGCAAGAGACCCAGTACTTC. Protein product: CASSVDRRQETQYF.

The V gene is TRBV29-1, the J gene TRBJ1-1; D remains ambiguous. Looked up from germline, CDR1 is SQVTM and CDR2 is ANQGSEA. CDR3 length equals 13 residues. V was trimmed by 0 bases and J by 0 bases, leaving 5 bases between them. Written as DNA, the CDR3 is TGCAGCGTTGAAGAGGGCATGAACACTGAAGCTTTCTTT. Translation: CSVEEGMNTEAFF.

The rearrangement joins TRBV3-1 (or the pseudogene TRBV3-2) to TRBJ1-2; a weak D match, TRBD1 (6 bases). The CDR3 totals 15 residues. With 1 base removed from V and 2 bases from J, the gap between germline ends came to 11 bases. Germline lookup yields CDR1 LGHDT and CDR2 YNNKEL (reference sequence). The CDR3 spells CASSQALQGNYGYTF. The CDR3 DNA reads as TGTGCCAGCAGCCAAGCCCTACAGGGAAACTATGGCTACACCTTC.

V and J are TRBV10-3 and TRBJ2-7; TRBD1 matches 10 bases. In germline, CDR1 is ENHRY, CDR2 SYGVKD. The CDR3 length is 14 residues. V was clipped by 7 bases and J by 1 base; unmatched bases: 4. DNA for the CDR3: TGTGCCATCAAGCCGGGACAGGGGTCCTACGAGCAGTACTTC. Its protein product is CAIKPGQGSYEQYF.

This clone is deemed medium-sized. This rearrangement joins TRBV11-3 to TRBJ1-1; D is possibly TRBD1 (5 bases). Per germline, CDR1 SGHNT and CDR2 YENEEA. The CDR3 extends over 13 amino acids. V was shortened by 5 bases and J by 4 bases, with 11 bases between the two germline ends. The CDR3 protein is CASSQGFSTEAFF. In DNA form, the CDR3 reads TGTGCCAGCAGCCAGGGATTCAGCACTGAAGCTTTCTTT. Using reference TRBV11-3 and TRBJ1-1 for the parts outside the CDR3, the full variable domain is EAGVVQSPRYKIIEKKQPVAFWCNPISGHNTLYWYLQNLGQGPELLIRYENEEAVDDSQLPKDRFSAERLKGVDSTLKIQPAELGDSAVYLCASSQGFSTEAFFGQGTRLTVV.

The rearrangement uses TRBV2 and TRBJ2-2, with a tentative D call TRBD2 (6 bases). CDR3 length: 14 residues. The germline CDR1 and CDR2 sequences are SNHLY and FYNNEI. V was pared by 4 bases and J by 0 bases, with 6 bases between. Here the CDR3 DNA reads TGTGCCAGCAGTGGACTAGCGAACACCGGGGAGCTGTTTTTT. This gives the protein CASSGLANTGELFF. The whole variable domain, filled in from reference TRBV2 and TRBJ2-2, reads EPEVTQTPSHQVTQMGQEVILRCVPISNHLYFYWYRQILGQKVEFLVSFYNNEISEKSEIFDDQFSVERPDGSNFTLKIRSTKLEDSAMYFCASSGLANTGELFFGEGSRLTVL.

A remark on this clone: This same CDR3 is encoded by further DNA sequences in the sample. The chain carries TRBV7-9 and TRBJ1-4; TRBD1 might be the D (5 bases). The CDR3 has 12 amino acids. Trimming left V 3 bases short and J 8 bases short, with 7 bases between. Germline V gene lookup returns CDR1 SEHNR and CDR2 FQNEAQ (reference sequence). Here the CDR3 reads CASSFSGEKLFF. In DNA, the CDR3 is TGTGCCAGCAGCTTCTCAGGGGAAAAACTGTTTTTT.

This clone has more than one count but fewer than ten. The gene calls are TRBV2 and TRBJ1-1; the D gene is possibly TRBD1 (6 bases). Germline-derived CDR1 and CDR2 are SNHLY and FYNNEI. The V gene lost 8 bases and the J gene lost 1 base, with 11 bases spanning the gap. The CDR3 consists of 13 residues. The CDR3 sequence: CASYGGPNTEAFF. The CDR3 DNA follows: TGTGCCAGCTACGGGGGGCCGAACACTGAAGCTTTCTTT.

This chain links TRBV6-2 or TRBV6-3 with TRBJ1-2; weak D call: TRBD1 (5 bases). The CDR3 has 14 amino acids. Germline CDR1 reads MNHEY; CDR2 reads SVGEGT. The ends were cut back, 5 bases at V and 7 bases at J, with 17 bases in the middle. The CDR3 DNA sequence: TGTGCCAGCAGTCCCTTTGGGGGGTCGACTGGCTACACCTTC. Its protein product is CASSPFGGSTGYTF.

CDR3 nucleotide sequence: TGTGCCAGCAGCCAAGGAACTGGGGCGTCCGGGGAGCTGTTTTTT. Translation: CASSQGTGASGELFF. J is TRBJ2-2 and V is TRBV3-1 (or the pseudogene TRBV3-2); D possibly corresponds to TRBD1 (5 bases). Germline loops: CDR1 LGHDT, CDR2 YNNKEL (reference sequence). The CDR3 covers 15 residues. Trimming took 1 base from V and 6 from J, leaving 12 bases between them.

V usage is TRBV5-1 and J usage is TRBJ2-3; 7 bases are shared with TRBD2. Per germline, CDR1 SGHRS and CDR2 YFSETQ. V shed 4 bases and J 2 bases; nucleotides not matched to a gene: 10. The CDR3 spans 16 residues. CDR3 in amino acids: CASSPGDGGNTDTQYF. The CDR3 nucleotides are TGCGCCAGCAGCCCGGGGGACGGGGGGAACACAGATACGCAGTATTTT.

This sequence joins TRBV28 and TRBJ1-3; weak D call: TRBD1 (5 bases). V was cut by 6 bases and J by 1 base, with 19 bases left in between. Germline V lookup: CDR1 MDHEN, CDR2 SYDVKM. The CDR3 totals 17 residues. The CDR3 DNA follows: TGTGCCAGCAGCCCGGACTACGGGGGGAGATCTGGAAACACCATATATTTT. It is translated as CASSPDYGGRSGNTIYF.

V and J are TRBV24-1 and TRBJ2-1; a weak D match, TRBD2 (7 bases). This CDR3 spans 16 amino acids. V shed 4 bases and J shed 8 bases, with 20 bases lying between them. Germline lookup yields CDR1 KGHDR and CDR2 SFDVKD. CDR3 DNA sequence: TGTGCCACCAGTGACCCTCAGGGGCGGGAGATCGATGAGCAGTTCTTC. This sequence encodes CATSDPQGREIDEQFF.

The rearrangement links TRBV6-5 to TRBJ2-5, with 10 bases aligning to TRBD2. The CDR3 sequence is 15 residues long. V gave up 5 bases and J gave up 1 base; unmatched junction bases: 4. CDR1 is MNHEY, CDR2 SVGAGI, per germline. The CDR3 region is CASSTSGAGQETQYF. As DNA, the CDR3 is TGTGCCAGCAGTACTAGCGGGGCGGGCCAAGAGACCCAGTACTTC.

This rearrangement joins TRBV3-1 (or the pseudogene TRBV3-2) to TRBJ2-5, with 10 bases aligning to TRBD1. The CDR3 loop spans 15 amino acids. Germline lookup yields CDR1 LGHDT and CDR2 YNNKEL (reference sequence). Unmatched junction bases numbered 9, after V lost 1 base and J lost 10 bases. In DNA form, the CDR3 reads TGTGCCAGCAGCCAAGGAAGGGGGACAGGGGATGGCCAGTACTTC. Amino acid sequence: CASSQGRGTGDGQYF.

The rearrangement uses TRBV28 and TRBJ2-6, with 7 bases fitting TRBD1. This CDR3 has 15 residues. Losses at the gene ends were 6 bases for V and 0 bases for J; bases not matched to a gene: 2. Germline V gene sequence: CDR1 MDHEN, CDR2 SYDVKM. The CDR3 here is CASSPGGSGANVLTF. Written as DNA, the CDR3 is TGTGCCAGCAGCCCAGGGGGCTCTGGGGCCAACGTCCTGACTTTC.

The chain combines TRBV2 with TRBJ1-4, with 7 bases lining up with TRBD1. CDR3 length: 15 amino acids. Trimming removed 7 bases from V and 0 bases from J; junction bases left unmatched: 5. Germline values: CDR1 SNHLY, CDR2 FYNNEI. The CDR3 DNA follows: TGTGCCAGCACCCCGGGACAGTCAACTAATGAAAAACTGTTTTTT. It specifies CASTPGQSTNEKLFF.

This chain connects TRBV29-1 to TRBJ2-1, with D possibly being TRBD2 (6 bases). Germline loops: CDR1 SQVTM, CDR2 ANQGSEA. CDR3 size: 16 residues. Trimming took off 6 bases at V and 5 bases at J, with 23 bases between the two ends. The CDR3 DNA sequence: TGCAGCGTCCCATTAAGAGGTAGCGGCAGCAACAATGAGCAGTTCTTC. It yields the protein CSVPLRGSGSNNEQFF.

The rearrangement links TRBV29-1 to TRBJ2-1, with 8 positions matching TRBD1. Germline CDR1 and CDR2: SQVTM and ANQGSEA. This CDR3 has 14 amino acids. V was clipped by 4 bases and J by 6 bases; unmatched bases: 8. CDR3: CSVAIGTGGNEQFF. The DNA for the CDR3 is TGCAGCGTTGCCATCGGCACAGGGGGCAATGAGCAGTTCTTC.

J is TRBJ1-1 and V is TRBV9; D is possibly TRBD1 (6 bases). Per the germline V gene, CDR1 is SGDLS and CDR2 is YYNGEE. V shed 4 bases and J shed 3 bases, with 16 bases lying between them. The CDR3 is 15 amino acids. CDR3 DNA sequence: TGTGCCAGCAGCCCAGGGTGGGCAGGGGACACTGAAGCTTTCTTT. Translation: CASSPGWAGDTEAFF.